This T cell receptor (beta chain) was found in a study of blood T cell repertoires in COVID-19. About the research overall: Acute and convalescent COVID-19 samples came from the United States, Italy and Spain. PBMCs, B-cell-depleted T cells, or T cells provided the cDNA or gDNA that made up the material.

Original processing methods: Reference gene primer amplification gave estimated nucleated cell counts. The assay was immunoSEQ multiplex PCR, and TCRdb's table has in-frame clones only and misses some. V and J calls and clone size follow that table, whereas D and trimming were derived from the DNA. The table has a few hundred thousand clones, about 86% seen once; the top ten hold approximately 14%. The CDR3 spans 17 residues. Germline V lookup: CDR1 SGHTA, CDR2 FQGNSA. V gave up 5 bases and J gave up 4 bases; unmatched junction bases: 13. Material: peripheral blood. This TCR derives from a person aged 65 to 85 with COVID-19, enrolled during active disease. The chain links TRBV7-2 to TRBJ1-2; TRBD1 matches at 10 bases. The CDR3 sequence: CASSSRDRGGEVYGYTF. CDR3 in DNA: TGTGCCAGCAGCAGCCGGGACAGGGGTGGGGAGGTCTATGGCTACACCTTC.